The 16 T cell receptor beta chains below come from one sample, sequenced in a study of Ad26.COV2.S vaccination and SARS-CoV-2 variants. Only in-frame clones appear in the TCRdb table, and some are missing; sequencing was by immunoSEQ multiplex PCR. The table lists about half a million clones, about nine tenths of them singletons, with 1.5% to 2% in the top ten. The treatment was: about 20 received Ad26.COV2.S at low or high dose, single or two shots; roughly five received placebo; per-sample allocation not given. After the first vaccine or placebo injection, samples were drawn on day 63. The starting material was peripheral blood, obtained in a trial of Ad26.COV2.S vaccine versus placebo. The receptors originated from a person aged 18 to 59 who received the Ad26.COV2.S COVID-19 vaccine or a placebo.

V gene TRBV3-1 (or the pseudogene TRBV3-2) combines with J gene TRBJ1-2; no clear D. This CDR3 has 11 residues. Between the trimmed V and J ends, which lost 3 bases and 8 bases, there was a span of 7 bases. The germline gives CDR1 LGHDT, CDR2 YNNKEL (reference sequence). The CDR3 sequence is CASSQAGGYTF. In DNA form, the CDR3 reads TGTGCCAGCAGCCAGGCTGGGGGCTACACCTTC.

V and J are TRBV11-2 and TRBJ1-1; D possibly corresponds to TRBD1 (5 bases). Germline V gives CDR1 SGHAT, CDR2 FQNNGV. The length of the CDR3 is 14 residues. V lost 0 bases to trimming and J lost 11 bases, with 16 bases between them. CDR3 DNA: TGTGCCAGCAGCTTAGATGGCCAGGGAGCCGGGGCTTTCTTT. It specifies CASSLDGQGAGAFF.

Only one count was recorded for this clone. The chain has TRBV4-2 and TRBJ1-2; no firm D call. Trimming left V 0 bases short and J 7 bases short, with 12 bases between. The CDR3 covers 14 residues. Germline values: CDR1 LGHNA, CDR2 YNFKEQ. The CDR3 protein is CASSQEGQWFGYTF. The CDR3, as DNA: TGTGCCAGCAGCCAAGAAGGTCAGTGGTTTGGCTACACCTTC.

The J gene is TRBJ2-7, the V gene TRBV18; the D gene is possibly TRBD1 (5 bases). V shed 8 bases and J shed 5 bases, with 16 bases lying between them. The CDR3 totals 13 residues. The germline V gene has CDR1 KGHSH and CDR2 LQKENI. DNA for the CDR3: TGTGCCAGCACGGACACAATTCTCCACGAGCAGTACTTC. Its protein product is CASTDTILHEQYF.

The V gene is TRBV19, the J gene TRBJ1-3; no clear D gene. V was pared by 5 bases and J by 0 bases, with 5 bases between. This CDR3 comprises 13 residues. In germline, CDR1 is LNHDA, CDR2 SQIVND (reference sequence). CDR3 coding DNA: TGTGCCAGTAGTCGGCTCTCTGGAAACACCATATATTTT. It yields the protein CASSRLSGNTIYF.

This rearrangement joins TRBV20-1 to TRBJ2-3; the D gene is possibly TRBD2 (6 bases). CDR1 and CDR2 from the germline V gene are DFQATT and SNEGSKA (reference sequence). V was pared by 3 bases and J by 4 bases, with 11 bases between. The CDR3 is 13 residues long. The CDR3 loop is CSASVGGPDTQYF. The CDR3 DNA sequence: TGCAGTGCTAGTGTGGGAGGACCAGATACGCAGTATTTT.

The chain recombines TRBV4-3 with TRBJ2-5; 8 bases map to TRBD1. V was clipped by 2 bases and J by 5 bases; unmatched bases: 7. CDR1 is LGHNA and CDR2 is YSLEER in the germline V gene. The CDR3 has 15 residues. DNA of the CDR3: TGCGCCAGCAGCCAACTGGCAGGGGGCGTGGAGACCCAGTACTTC. Translated, it gives CASSQLAGGVETQYF.

This rearrangement joins TRBV2 to TRBJ2-5; TRBD2 matches 7 bases. The ends lost 4 bases at V and 3 bases at J; junction bases unmatched: 8. This CDR3 has 15 amino acids. CDR1 SNHLY and CDR2 FYNNEI come from the germline V gene. The CDR3 DNA reads TGTGCCAGCAGTGGACGCGGGAGCCGTGAAGAGACCCAGTACTTC. Its translation: CASSGRGSREETQYF.

The gene calls are TRBV6-2 or TRBV6-3 and TRBJ2-3; D might be TRBD2 (6 bases). The CDR3 consists of 13 residues. V lost 4 bases, J lost 11 bases, and 16 bases lay in between. Looked up from germline, CDR1 is MNHEY and CDR2 is SVGEGT. DNA of the CDR3: TGTGCCAGCAGTTCCCCCGGACTACCAGAGCAGTATTTT. Translation gives CASSSPGLPEQYF.

The rearrangement joins TRBV10-3 to TRBJ2-2; 8 bases align to TRBD1. Germline V lookup: CDR1 ENHRY, CDR2 SYGVKD. This CDR3 spans 13 amino acids. With V trimmed by 6 bases and J by 6 bases, 3 bases remained unmatched. The DNA of the CDR3 is TGTGCCATCAGGCCGACAGGGGCCGGGGAGCTGTTTTTT. Translation gives CAIRPTGAGELFF.

In regard to this clone: Additional DNA sequences in this sample encode the identical CDR3. This sequence joins TRBV6-5 and TRBJ1-4, with 8 bases fitting TRBD1. The germline CDR1 and CDR2 sequences are MNHEY and SVGAGI. This CDR3 spans 14 amino acids. After removal of 6 bases from V and 7 bases from J, the junction contained 7 bases not matched to a gene. CDR3 protein: CASSRTGMGEKLFF. CDR3 nucleotide sequence: TGTGCCAGCAGCCGGACAGGGATGGGTGAAAAACTGTTTTTT.

The chain employs TRBV5-1 and TRBJ2-3; a weak D match, TRBD2 (5 bases). Per germline, CDR1 SGHRS and CDR2 YFSETQ. The CDR3 has 15 residues. V shed 4 bases and J shed 2 bases, with 14 bases lying between them. CDR3 DNA sequence: TGCGCCAGCAGCCTCCTTGGGGAGCACACAGATACGCAGTATTTT. This translates into CASSLLGEHTDTQYF. The entire variable domain, with the rest obtained from reference TRBV5-1 and TRBJ2-3, is as follows: KAGVTQTPRYLIKTRGQQVTLSCSPISGHRSVSWYQQTPGQGLQFLFEYFSETQRNKGNFPGRFSGRQFSNSRSEMNVSTLELGDSALYLCASSLLGEHTDTQYFGPGTRLTVL.

The rearrangement uses TRBV30 and TRBJ2-1, with 7 bases identical to TRBD2. Germline loops: CDR1 GTSNPN, CDR2 SVGIG (reference sequence). After removal of 4 bases from V and 9 bases from J, the junction contained 12 bases not matched to a gene. CDR3 size: 14 residues. The CDR3 nucleotides are TGTGCCTGGAATGTCGGGAGGTCGTTTAGTGAGCAGTTCTTC. Its translation is CAWNVGRSFSEQFF.

The rearrangement joins TRBV18 to TRBJ1-5; a weak D match, TRBD1 (6 bases). The CDR3 consists of 14 residues. Trimming removed 3 bases from V and 5 bases from J, with 11 bases in between. CDR1 and CDR2 (germline): KGHSH, LQKENI. CDR3 in amino acids: CASSPEGGYQPQHF. The CDR3 bases are TGTGCCAGCTCACCTGAAGGGGGATATCAGCCCCAGCATTTT.

In its sample, this clone was seen a few times. This chain links TRBV19 with TRBJ1-6, with D tentatively TRBD1 (6 bases). Per the germline V gene, CDR1 is LNHDA and CDR2 is SQIVND (reference sequence). The CDR3 length is 15 residues. Trimming took 7 bases from V and 6 from J, leaving 16 bases between them. CDR3 nucleotides: TGTGCCAGTACGCCACCAGGGGCTCGTAATTCACCCCTCCACTTT. Its protein is CASTPPGARNSPLHF. Filled out from reference TRBV19 and TRBJ1-6, the complete variable domain reads DGGITQSPKYLFRKEGQNVTLSCEQNLNHDAMYWYRQDPGQGLRLIYYSQIVNDFQKGDIAEGYSVSREKKESFPLTVTSAQKNPTAFYLCASTPPGARNSPLHFGNGTRLTVT.

The J gene is TRBJ1-1, the V gene TRBV2; TRBD1 matches 7 bases. Looked up from germline, CDR1 is SNHLY and CDR2 is FYNNEI. The CDR3 runs to 14 residues. The J segment lost 0 bases and the V segment lost 7 bases, leaving 5 bases of the junction unmatched. CDR3 amino acids: CASTTQGLNTEAFF. The CDR3, as DNA: TGTGCCAGCACTACACAGGGGCTGAACACTGAAGCTTTCTTT.